This T cell receptor beta chain was sequenced for a study of shared clonotypes between healthy human individuals. Study background: The cohort comprised a couple of women and a few men. Their ages spanned 18 to 49 years. Overall study findings and caveats: A few donors had about 5% of their naive CD4 clonotypes in common.

Naive CD8 cells lacked CD45RO, underwent positive selection for CCR7 and left out terminally differentiated effector memory CD45RA+ cells. V lost 4 bases, J lost 6 bases, and 12 bases lay in between. The V gene's germline CDR1 is SGHTA and CDR2 FQGTGA. This CDR3 region has 13 residues. As for this clone: Antigen: not known.

Repertoires were generated with immunoSEQ multiplex PCR, while TCRdb's copy carries only in-frame clones and drops some. The sample shows roughly 590,000 clones, just under 97% of them seen only once. The receptor was derived from a woman under 40 in good health. The chain carries TRBV7-3 and TRBJ1-2; a weak D match, TRBD1 (6 bases). The sample was naive CD8+ T cells sorted from blood. The CDR3 is CASSWFPGDGYTF. In DNA, the CDR3 is TGTGCCAGCAGCTGGTTTCCAGGGGATGGCTACACCTTC.